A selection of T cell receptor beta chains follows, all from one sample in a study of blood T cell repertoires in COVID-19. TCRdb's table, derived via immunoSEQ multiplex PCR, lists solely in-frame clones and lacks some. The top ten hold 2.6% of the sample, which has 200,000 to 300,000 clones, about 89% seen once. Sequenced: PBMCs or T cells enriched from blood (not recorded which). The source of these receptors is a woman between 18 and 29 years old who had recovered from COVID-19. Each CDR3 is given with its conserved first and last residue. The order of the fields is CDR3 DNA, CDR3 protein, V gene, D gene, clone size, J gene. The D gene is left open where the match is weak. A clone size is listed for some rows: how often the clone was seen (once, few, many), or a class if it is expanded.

CDR3nt: TGTGCCAGCAACAATCCGCCGGGGAACACCGGGGAGCTGTTTTTT; CDR3aa: CASNNPPGNTGELFF; v_gene: TRBV2; d_gene: .; abundance: once; j_gene: TRBJ2-2
CDR3nt: TGCGCCAGCAGCGCAAACGAACAGGGGAAGACCCAGTACTTC; CDR3aa: CASSANEQGKTQYF; v_gene: TRBV5-1; d_gene: TRBD1; abundance: .; j_gene: TRBJ2-5
CDR3nt: TGCGCCAGCAGCGACGGGGGGCCCACAGATACGCAGTATTTT; CDR3aa: CASSDGGPTDTQYF; v_gene: TRBV4-3; d_gene: .; abundance: .; j_gene: TRBJ2-3
CDR3nt: TGCGCCAGCAGCTTGGCATTTGACGCGGGTTCACCCCTCCACTTT; CDR3aa: CASSLAFDAGSPLHF; v_gene: TRBV5-1; d_gene: .; abundance: .; j_gene: TRBJ1-6
CDR3nt: TGTGCCAGCAGCTCCAGGACTAGCGGGGGGCCGAGCTCCTACAATGAGCAGTTCTTC; CDR3aa: CASSSRTSGGPSSYNEQFF; v_gene: TRBV11-2; d_gene: TRBD2; abundance: .; j_gene: TRBJ2-1
CDR3nt: TGCAGCCTGGGACTAGCGGGGGAGAAGACCCAGTACTTC; CDR3aa: CSLGLAGEKTQYF; v_gene: TRBV29-1; d_gene: TRBD2; abundance: .; j_gene: TRBJ2-5
CDR3nt: TGTGCCAGCAGCCATATAGCGGGGGGAACCTACGAGCAGTACTTC; CDR3aa: CASSHIAGGTYEQYF; v_gene: TRBV3-1/TRBV3-2; d_gene: TRBD2; abundance: .; j_gene: TRBJ2-7
CDR3nt: TGTGCCAGCAGCTTAGGAACAGGATTGGGGATTTACAATGAGCAGTTCTTC; CDR3aa: CASSLGTGLGIYNEQFF; v_gene: TRBV7-9; d_gene: .; abundance: .; j_gene: TRBJ2-1
CDR3nt: TGTGCCAGCAGCCAAGGGCGGGCGAGCTCCTACAATGAGCAGTTCTTC; CDR3aa: CASSQGRASSYNEQFF; v_gene: TRBV3-1/TRBV3-2; d_gene: .; abundance: .; j_gene: TRBJ2-1
CDR3nt: TGTGCCAGCAGTCACCACAGTGCAAACGGGCAGTACTTC; CDR3aa: CASSHHSANGQYF; v_gene: TRBV16; d_gene: .; abundance: few; j_gene: TRBJ2-7
CDR3nt: TGTGCCAGCTCACCTACAGGGGATCATACCTACGAGCAGTACTTC; CDR3aa: CASSPTGDHTYEQYF; v_gene: TRBV18; d_gene: TRBD1; abundance: .; j_gene: TRBJ2-7
CDR3nt: TGCGCCAGCAGCCAAGTGTTTCGGGCGAACACCGGGGAGCTGTTTTTT; CDR3aa: CASSQVFRANTGELFF; v_gene: TRBV4-1; d_gene: .; abundance: .; j_gene: TRBJ2-2
CDR3nt: TGTGCCAGCTCATCGGACAGAAATCAGCCCCAGCATTTT; CDR3aa: CASSSDRNQPQHF; v_gene: TRBV18; d_gene: .; abundance: .; j_gene: TRBJ1-5
CDR3nt: TGTGCCAGTAGTAGAATAGCGGGGACGCTCACCGTGGGCAAAAACATTCAGTACTTC; CDR3aa: CASSRIAGTLTVGKNIQYF; v_gene: TRBV19; d_gene: TRBD2; abundance: .; j_gene: TRBJ2-4
CDR3nt: TGTGCCAGCAGCCCCTGGGGGCCCAATAATGAGCAGTTCTTC; CDR3aa: CASSPWGPNNEQFF; v_gene: TRBV9; d_gene: .; abundance: .; j_gene: TRBJ2-1
CDR3nt: TGTGCCAGTAGTATCCAGCTCGCGGGGGCTAATGAGCAGTTCTTC; CDR3aa: CASSIQLAGANEQFF; v_gene: TRBV19; d_gene: .; abundance: .; j_gene: TRBJ2-1
CDR3nt: TGTGCCAGCAGCACTGGGGACAGGGGCGCTATTAACACTGAAGCTTTCTTT; CDR3aa: CASSTGDRGAINTEAFF; v_gene: TRBV5-4; d_gene: TRBD1; abundance: .; j_gene: TRBJ1-1
CDR3nt: TGCGCCAGCAGCGTGGGACTAGCGGGAGATATCGACGAGCAGTACTTC; CDR3aa: CASSVGLAGDIDEQYF; v_gene: TRBV5-1; d_gene: TRBD2; abundance: .; j_gene: TRBJ2-7
CDR3nt: TGCGCCAGCAGCTTGGATTCGGATCAGCCCCAGCATTTT; CDR3aa: CASSLDSDQPQHF; v_gene: TRBV5-1; d_gene: .; abundance: .; j_gene: TRBJ1-5
CDR3nt: TGTGCCAGCAGCGAACGGACAGGGGGCGGGGAGACCCAGTACTTC; CDR3aa: CASSERTGGGETQYF; v_gene: TRBV9; d_gene: TRBD1; abundance: .; j_gene: TRBJ2-5
CDR3nt: TGTGCCAGCAGTGTGTCGACAGCTCCGAACACCGGGGAGCTGTTTTTT; CDR3aa: CASSVSTAPNTGELFF; v_gene: TRBV28; d_gene: .; abundance: .; j_gene: TRBJ2-2
CDR3nt: TGTGCCTGGAGTGTAATGGGACAGGGGCTCCACACCTTC; CDR3aa: CAWSVMGQGLHTF; v_gene: TRBV30; d_gene: TRBD1; abundance: once; j_gene: TRBJ1-2
CDR3nt: TGTGCCAGCAGCGCCGACAGTTTCTACAATGAGCAGTTCTTC; CDR3aa: CASSADSFYNEQFF; v_gene: TRBV9; d_gene: .; abundance: .; j_gene: TRBJ2-1
CDR3nt: TGTGCCAGTAGGCGCGGGGGAGAGGCTAATGAAAAACTGTTTTTT; CDR3aa: CASRRGGEANEKLFF; v_gene: TRBV19; d_gene: .; abundance: .; j_gene: TRBJ1-4
CDR3nt: TGTGCCAGCAGCCCCCGGACTGTTGGCTACACCTTC; CDR3aa: CASSPRTVGYTF; v_gene: TRBV7-9; d_gene: .; abundance: .; j_gene: TRBJ1-2
CDR3nt: TGTGCCAGCTCACCGGGACTGAACTCTGGAAACACCATATATTTT; CDR3aa: CASSPGLNSGNTIYF; v_gene: TRBV18; d_gene: .; abundance: .; j_gene: TRBJ1-3
CDR3nt: TGTGCCAGCAGCCCCCAAATAGAGACTGAAGCTTTCTTT; CDR3aa: CASSPQIETEAFF; v_gene: TRBV9; d_gene: .; abundance: .; j_gene: TRBJ1-1
CDR3nt: TGTGCTAGTGCCCCAGGGACAGGGGTTCCGGTGAACACTGAAGCTTTCTTT; CDR3aa: CASAPGTGVPVNTEAFF; v_gene: TRBV12-5; d_gene: TRBD1; abundance: .; j_gene: TRBJ1-1
CDR3nt: TGTGCCAGCAGTCGAACCGACAGGGGAAAGGATAATTCACCCCTCCACTTT; CDR3aa: CASSRTDRGKDNSPLHF; v_gene: TRBV6-6; d_gene: TRBD1; abundance: .; j_gene: TRBJ1-6
CDR3nt: TGTGCCTGGAGGGGGGGGGCAGCCTACGAGCAGTACTTC; CDR3aa: CAWRGGAAYEQYF; v_gene: TRBV30; d_gene: .; abundance: .; j_gene: TRBJ2-7
CDR3nt: TGCGCCAGCAGCTCCCCCCAGGGAGGCCTCTATAATTCACCCCTCCACTTT; CDR3aa: CASSSPQGGLYNSPLHF; v_gene: TRBV4-1; d_gene: .; abundance: .; j_gene: TRBJ1-6
CDR3nt: TGCGCCAGCAGCCTAGGACAGGGGTCACTGCTCCACTTT; CDR3aa: CASSLGQGSLLHF; v_gene: TRBV5-1; d_gene: TRBD1; abundance: .; j_gene: TRBJ1-6
CDR3nt: TGTGCCAGCAGTTTAGGACAGGATAACTATGGCTACACCTTC; CDR3aa: CASSLGQDNYGYTF; v_gene: TRBV28; d_gene: TRBD1; abundance: .; j_gene: TRBJ1-2
CDR3nt: TGTGCCATCAGTGAGTCGTCGGGGGCGAACACCGGGGAGCTGTTTTTT; CDR3aa: CAISESSGANTGELFF; v_gene: TRBV10-3; d_gene: .; abundance: .; j_gene: TRBJ2-2
CDR3nt: TGTGCCAGCCCCTTTGGGGGGGCTAGCAATCAGCCCCAGCATTTT; CDR3aa: CASPFGGASNQPQHF; v_gene: TRBV6-5; d_gene: .; abundance: .; j_gene: TRBJ1-5
CDR3nt: TGTGCCAGCAGCCCGGAGGACAGGGGGCGGTTGATAGACGAGCAGTACTTC; CDR3aa: CASSPEDRGRLIDEQYF; v_gene: TRBV11-3; d_gene: TRBD1; abundance: .; j_gene: TRBJ2-7
CDR3nt: TGTGCCAGCAGTTTACGAAGGGGCCCACCCCTCCACTTT; CDR3aa: CASSLRRGPPLHF; v_gene: TRBV12-3/TRBV12-4; d_gene: .; abundance: .; j_gene: TRBJ1-6
CDR3nt: TGCGCCAGCAGTCGCCCAGGGTCCGCCCTCCACTTT; CDR3aa: CASSRPGSALHF; v_gene: TRBV5-1; d_gene: .; abundance: .; j_gene: TRBJ1-6
CDR3nt: TGCAGCGTCACTGTTTTGTGGACAGGGGGGGGTCAAGGCTACACCTTC; CDR3aa: CSVTVLWTGGGQGYTF; v_gene: TRBV29-1; d_gene: TRBD1; abundance: .; j_gene: TRBJ1-2
CDR3nt: TGTGCCAGCAGCTTAGCCTCCCTGAGCTCCTACGAGCAGTACTTC; CDR3aa: CASSLASLSSYEQYF; v_gene: TRBV7-9; d_gene: .; abundance: .; j_gene: TRBJ2-7
CDR3nt: TGTGCCAGCAGTTCAGCCGGGACATCCGGACTCAAGCAGTACTTC; CDR3aa: CASSSAGTSGLKQYF; v_gene: TRBV27; d_gene: .; abundance: .; j_gene: TRBJ2-7
CDR3nt: TGCGCCAGCAGCCAAGAAGCGGGGGCGGGGGGCAATGAGCAGTTCTTC; CDR3aa: CASSQEAGAGGNEQFF; v_gene: TRBV4-1; d_gene: TRBD2; abundance: .; j_gene: TRBJ2-1
CDR3nt: TGTGCCAGCAAGAGAGACGGAGAGTACGAAAGACCTGGCTACACCTTC; CDR3aa: CASKRDGEYERPGYTF; v_gene: TRBV5-2; d_gene: .; abundance: .; j_gene: TRBJ1-2
CDR3nt: TGTGCCAGCAGCCTTATCCGGGACAGGGTGTTCGAGCAGTACTTC; CDR3aa: CASSLIRDRVFEQYF; v_gene: TRBV27; d_gene: TRBD1; abundance: .; j_gene: TRBJ2-7
CDR3nt: TGTGCCAGTAGCAAACATGACACAACGACCCATGGCTACACCTTC; CDR3aa: CASSKHDTTTHGYTF; v_gene: TRBV19; d_gene: .; abundance: .; j_gene: TRBJ1-2
CDR3nt: TGTGCCTGGAGTCTTAGCACAGATACGCAGTATTTT; CDR3aa: CAWSLSTDTQYF; v_gene: TRBV30; d_gene: .; abundance: .; j_gene: TRBJ2-3
CDR3nt: TGTGCCAGCAGCAGAGGGAGTGAGCAGTTCTTC; CDR3aa: CASSRGSEQFF; v_gene: TRBV3-1/TRBV3-2; d_gene: .; abundance: once; j_gene: TRBJ2-1
CDR3nt: TGCAGCGTTGCGGAACGGGAGCTCCCTTCCTACGAGCAGTACTTC; CDR3aa: CSVAERELPSYEQYF; v_gene: TRBV29-1; d_gene: .; abundance: .; j_gene: TRBJ2-7
CDR3nt: TGTGCCAGCAGCTCCGCCAGCGGGGACTACAATGAGCAGTTCTTC; CDR3aa: CASSSASGDYNEQFF; v_gene: TRBV7-2; d_gene: TRBD2; abundance: .; j_gene: TRBJ2-1
CDR3nt: TGTGCCAGCAGCTTAGCGTTCGGGGGTACCACAGATACGCAGTATTTT; CDR3aa: CASSLAFGGTTDTQYF; v_gene: TRBV7-8; d_gene: .; abundance: .; j_gene: TRBJ2-3
CDR3nt: TGTGCCAGCAGCAACGGGACAGGGACTTACCTCCACTTT; CDR3aa: CASSNGTGTYLHF; v_gene: TRBV21-1; d_gene: .; abundance: once; j_gene: TRBJ1-6
CDR3nt: TGTGCCTGGAGTATCACTCGACAGGGGATGCATGGCTACACCTTC; CDR3aa: CAWSITRQGMHGYTF; v_gene: TRBV30; d_gene: TRBD1; abundance: .; j_gene: TRBJ1-2
CDR3nt: TGTGCCAGCAGTTTTCGGGGCGAGGGGGATGATGGCTACACCTTC; CDR3aa: CASSFRGEGDDGYTF; v_gene: TRBV27; d_gene: .; abundance: .; j_gene: TRBJ1-2
CDR3nt: TGCGCCAGCAGCCAAGATTACGATCCTAGCGGGGGCCCTAACACAGATACGCAGTATTTT; CDR3aa: CASSQDYDPSGGPNTDTQYF; v_gene: TRBV4-3; d_gene: TRBD2; abundance: .; j_gene: TRBJ2-3
CDR3nt: TGTGCCAGCAGCTTAGGGACTAGAAACACCGGGGAGCTGTTTTTT; CDR3aa: CASSLGTRNTGELFF; v_gene: TRBV5-4; d_gene: TRBD2; abundance: .; j_gene: TRBJ2-2
CDR3nt: TGTGCCAGCATCACCTGGGACAGTCGAAATTCACCCCTCCACTTT; CDR3aa: CASITWDSRNSPLHF; v_gene: TRBV28; d_gene: TRBD1; abundance: .; j_gene: TRBJ1-6
CDR3nt: TGTGCCAGCAGTTTACAGGGTCCTAACTATGGCTACACCTTC; CDR3aa: CASSLQGPNYGYTF; v_gene: TRBV6-5; d_gene: .; abundance: .; j_gene: TRBJ1-2
CDR3nt: TGTGCCAGCTCACCTCGCGCGCCTGAGATCTCTGGGGCCAACGTCCTGACTTTC; CDR3aa: CASSPRAPEISGANVLTF; v_gene: TRBV18; d_gene: .; abundance: .; j_gene: TRBJ2-6